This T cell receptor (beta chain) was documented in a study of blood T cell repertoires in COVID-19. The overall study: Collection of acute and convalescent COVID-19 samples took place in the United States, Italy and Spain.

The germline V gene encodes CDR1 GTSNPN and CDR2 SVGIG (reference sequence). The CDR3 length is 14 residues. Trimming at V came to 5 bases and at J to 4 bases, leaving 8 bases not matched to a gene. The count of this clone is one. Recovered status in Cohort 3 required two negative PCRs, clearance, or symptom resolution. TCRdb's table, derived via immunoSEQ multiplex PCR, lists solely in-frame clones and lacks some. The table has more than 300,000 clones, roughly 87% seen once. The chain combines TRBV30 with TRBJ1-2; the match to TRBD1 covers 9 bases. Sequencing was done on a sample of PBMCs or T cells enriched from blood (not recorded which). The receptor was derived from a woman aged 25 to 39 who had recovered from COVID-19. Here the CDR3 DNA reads TGTGCCTGGTCTCTTTCGGGACAGGGCTATGGCTACACCTTC. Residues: CAWSLSGQGYGYTF.